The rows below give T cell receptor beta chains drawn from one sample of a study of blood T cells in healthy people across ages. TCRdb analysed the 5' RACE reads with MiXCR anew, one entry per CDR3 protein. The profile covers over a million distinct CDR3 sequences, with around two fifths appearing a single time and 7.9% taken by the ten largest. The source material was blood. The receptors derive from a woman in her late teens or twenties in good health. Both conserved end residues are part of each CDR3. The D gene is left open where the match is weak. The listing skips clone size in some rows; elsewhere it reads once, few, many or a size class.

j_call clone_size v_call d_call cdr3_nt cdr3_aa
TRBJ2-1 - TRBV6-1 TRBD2 TGTGCCAGCAGTGAATCTAGCGGGACGCTATACAATGAGCAGTTCTTC CASSESSGTLYNEQFF
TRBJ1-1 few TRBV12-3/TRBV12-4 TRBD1 TGTGCCAGCAGTACACAGGGGGCTCTGAACACTGAAGCTTTCTTT CASSTQGALNTEAFF
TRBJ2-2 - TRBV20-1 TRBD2 TGCAGTGCTATCAGGACTAGCGGGAACACCGGGGAGCTGTTTTTT CSAIRTSGNTGELFF
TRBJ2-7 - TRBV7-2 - TGTACCAGCAGCTTAGGGGGTAGCGACTCCTACGATCAGTACTTC CTSSLGGSDSYDQYF
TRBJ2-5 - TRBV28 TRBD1 TGTGCCAGCAGTGAGGGGGCAATAGAGACCCAGTACTTC CASSEGAIETQYF
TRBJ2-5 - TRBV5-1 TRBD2 TGCGCCAGCGGCTTGTTCCCGGGAGGCAGGGAGACCCAGTACTTC CASGLFPGGRETQYF
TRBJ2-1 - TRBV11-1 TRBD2 TGTGCCAGCAGCTTAGACGGGGGGGCTGTAAATGAGCAGTTCTTC CASSLDGGAVNEQFF
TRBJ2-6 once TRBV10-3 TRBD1 TGTGCCATCAGCCCCGGGGACAGGCCCTCTGGGGCCAACGTCCTGACTTTC CAISPGDRPSGANVLTF
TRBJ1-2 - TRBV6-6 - TGTGCCAGCAGTTACGCCGGGGGCGCGGGATCCGACTATGGCTACACCTTC CASSYAGGAGSDYGYTF
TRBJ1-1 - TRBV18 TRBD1 TGTGCCAGCTCACCAGACAGGGGGACCGGAGCTTTCTTT CASSPDRGTGAFF
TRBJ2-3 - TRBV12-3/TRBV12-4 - TGTGCCAGCAGCCAACCTATGACAGGAGACACAGATACGCAGTATTTT CASSQPMTGDTDTQYF
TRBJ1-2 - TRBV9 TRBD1 TGTGCCAGCAGCGTAGGAGGTGTTTTGGGGACAGCAAACTATGGCTACACCTTC CASSVGGVLGTANYGYTF
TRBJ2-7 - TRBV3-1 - TGTGCCAGCAGCCTAATAGGGGGGGAAAGCTACGAGCAGTACTTC CASSLIGGESYEQYF
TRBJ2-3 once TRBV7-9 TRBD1 TGTGCCAGCAGCTTAGGCGGGACAGGTACGCAGTATTTT CASSLGGTGTQYF
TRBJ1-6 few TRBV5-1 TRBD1 TGCGCCAGCAGCTTGGGAAGGACAGGGTCGAATTCACCCCTCCACTTT CASSLGRTGSNSPLHF
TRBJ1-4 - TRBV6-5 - TGTGCCAGCAGCACAGTCGGGGGGGCGGGTGAAAAACTGTTTTTT CASSTVGGAGEKLFF
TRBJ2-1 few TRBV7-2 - TGTGCCAGCACACCATACCCCCATGAGCAGTTCTTC CASTPYPHEQFF
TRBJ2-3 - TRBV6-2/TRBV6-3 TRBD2 TGTGCCAGCAGTTACTCCCTGCGGGGGGTCGTAACGGATACGCAGTATTTT CASSYSLRGVVTDTQYF
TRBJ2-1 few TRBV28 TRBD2 TGTGCCAGCAGTCCTCTCGTATCGGCGGGGGGACGGTCGTTCTTC CASSPLVSAGGRSFF
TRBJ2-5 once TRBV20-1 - TGCAGTGCGAGGGTGTTGTTAGAGACCCAGTACTTC CSARVLLETQYF
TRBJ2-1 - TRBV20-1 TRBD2 TGCAGTGCTAGAGATCCAGGGCGCGGGAGGGGAAACAATGAGCAGTTCTTC CSARDPGRGRGNNEQFF
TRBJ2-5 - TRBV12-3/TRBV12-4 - TGTGCCAGCAGTCAAATGGGACCGCAAGAGACCCAGTACTTC CASSQMGPQETQYF
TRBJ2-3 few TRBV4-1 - TGCGCCAGCAGCCAAGCCTGGCCAGATACGCAGTATTTT CASSQAWPDTQYF
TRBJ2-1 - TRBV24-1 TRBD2 TGTGCCACCAGTGTAGATAGCGGGGGGGGAGAGCAGTTCTTC CATSVDSGGGEQFF
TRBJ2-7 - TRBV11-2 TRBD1 TGTGCCAGCAGCTTAAGGGGACAGCCCTACGAGCAGTACTTC CASSLRGQPYEQYF